This T cell receptor (beta chain) is drawn from a study of blood T cell repertoires in COVID-19. Original data processing: Estimation of nucleated cell counts relied on the amplification of reference gene primers. TCRdb keeps only in-frame clones here, not all; method: immunoSEQ multiplex PCR. That table gives V, J and clone size, and the DNA gave D and trimming. The table lists about 170,000 clones, 65% to 85% of them singletons, with approximately 19% in the top ten. This clone was detected once. Sequencing used peripheral blood. The receptor comes from a woman between 65 and 79 years old who had recovered from COVID-19.

The CDR3 nucleotides read TGTGCCAGCTCATCACTAGCGGGGGGCGTAGACGAGCAGTTCTTC. It translates to CASSSLAGGVDEQFF. The chain is built from TRBV18 and TRBJ2-1; 12 bases agree with TRBD2. The CDR3 runs to 15 residues. The germline gives CDR1 KGHSH, CDR2 LQKENI. The J segment lost 10 bases and the V segment lost 5 bases, leaving 9 bases of the junction unmatched.